The 4 T cell receptor beta chains listed next were all sequenced from one sample in a study of CD8+ T cells in alopecia areata. As the sequencing template, cDNA was produced by extracting RNA and reverse transcribing it. Assay: immunoSEQ multiplex PCR; the TCRdb copy retains only in-frame clones and omits some. The sample holds roughly 260,000 clones, and no clone turns up only once. Sorting relied on CD4, CD8alpha, NKG2D, NKG2ACE and other markers applied to pooled cutaneous lymph node cells. Sequencing used CD4+ T cells sorted from a lymph node. These receptors all come from a C3H/HeJ mouse with alopecia areata. For this mouse line, the MHC haplotype is H2-k.

This clone showed up just a few times. Here the gene names and germline are mouse. The read gets to within 4 residues of the CDR3 end, and the germline J gene fills in the rest. The J gene is TRBJ2-5, the V gene TRBV5; 7 nucleotides agree with TRBD1. The CDR3 sequence is 15 residues long. Losses at the gene ends were 2 bases for V and 3 bases for J; bases not matched to a gene: 5. Germline V gene lookup returns CDR1 LGHNA and CDR2 YNLKQL (reference sequence). Incomplete CDR3 DNA: TGTGCCAGCAGCCAATCCCGGGACAGACAAGAC. Its translation is CASSQSRDRQD. The whole CDR3 sequence reads CASSQSRDRQDTQYF.

This clone appeared a few times. Genes and germline are mouse. The read falls 4 residues short of the CDR3 end, and the missing part is taken from the germline J gene. The chain has TRBV17 and TRBJ2-7, with D possibly being TRBD1 (5 bases). CDR1 is MNHDT, CDR2 YYDKIL, per germline. V was pared by 1 base and J by 1 base, with 11 bases between. The CDR3 is made up of 15 amino acids. CDR3 sequence reads: CASSRAPDRSYEQYF. Partial CDR3 DNA: TGTGCTAGCAGTAGAGCCCCAGACAGATCCTAT.

As concerns this clone: Mouse germline and gene names are used. The CDR3 extends 4 residues past the end of the read, so its final part is completed from the germline J gene. The J gene is TRBJ2-7, the V gene TRBV1, with D perhaps matching TRBD1 (6 bases). The CDR3 is 13 residues long. Germline assignment: CDR1 NSQYPW and CDR2 LRSPGD (reference sequence). The part of the CDR3 DNA that was read is TGCACCTGCAGTGCAGGGACAGATGAT. Amino acid sequence: CTCSAGTDD. The complete CDR3 reads CTCSAGTDDEQYF.

This clone came up a few times. Gene names are mouse gene names. The CDR3 is cut off 4 residues early in the read; its end comes from the germline J gene. V gene TRBV1 combines with J gene TRBJ2-1, with 9 bases identical to TRBD1. This CDR3 comprises 14 residues. Germline assignment: CDR1 NSQYPW and CDR2 LRSPGD (reference sequence). Incomplete CDR3 DNA: TGCACCTGCAGTGCGACAGGGGGAGAGGCT. Protein sequence: CTCSATGGEA. The whole CDR3 protein is CTCSATGGEAEQFF.